The 14 T cell receptor beta chains listed next were all sequenced from one sample in a study of T cell responses to AZD1222 COVID-19 vaccine. Assay: immunoSEQ multiplex PCR; the TCRdb copy retains only in-frame clones and omits some. The sample contains under 200,000 clones, 90% of which appear only once. Specimen: peripheral blood, collected on day 0 of AZD1222 vaccination. The receptors originated from an adult in good health.

The rearrangement links TRBV10-1 to TRBJ2-1; TRBD2 aligns across 14 bases. V dropped 6 bases and J dropped 1; count of bases not matched to a gene: 11. The CDR3 length is 19 residues. Germline lookup yields CDR1 WNHNN and CDR2 SYGVQD (reference sequence). The CDR3 DNA reads TGCGCCAGCAGGCAGGGACTAGCGGGGGCCCTTATATCCTACAATGAGCAGTTCTTC. Residues: CASRQGLAGALISYNEQFF.

This chain uses TRBV18 with TRBJ1-3; 7 bases align to TRBD1. Germline V lookup: CDR1 KGHSH, CDR2 LQKENI. This CDR3 is 17 amino acids long. After removal of 3 bases from V and 0 bases from J, the junction contained 8 bases not matched to a gene. The CDR3, as DNA: TGTGCCAGCTCACCGGATGGTGGGACAGCCTCTGGAAACACCATATATTTT. Residues: CASSPDGGTASGNTIYF.

V is TRBV6-1 and J is TRBJ1-6; D perhaps matches TRBD1 (6 bases). The CDR3 sequence is 16 residues long. Per the germline V gene, CDR1 is MNHNS and CDR2 is SASEGT. V lost 4 bases to trimming and J lost 4 bases, with 14 bases between them. CDR3: CASSGSGVMYNSPLHF. In DNA form, the CDR3 reads TGTGCCAGCAGTGGCTCAGGGGTAATGTATAATTCACCCCTCCACTTT.

The chain couples TRBV9 to TRBJ1-2, with D uncertain. This CDR3 has 14 residues. The V end was cut by 4 bases, the J end by 4 bases, with 14 bases between. In germline, CDR1 is SGDLS, CDR2 YYNGEE. CDR3 DNA sequence: TGTGCCAGCAGCCCGACGGGAGGAACCTATGGCTACACCTTC. It translates to CASSPTGGTYGYTF. The complete variable domain, with remaining parts taken from reference TRBV9 and TRBJ1-2, reads DSGVTQTPKHLITATGQRVTLRCSPRSGDLSVYWYQQSLDQGLQFLIQYYNGEERAKGNILERFSAQQFPDLHSELNLSSLELGDSALYFCASSPTGGTYGYTFGSGTRLTVV.

CDR3 sequence reads: CASRYYRGAEAFF. The CDR3 coding sequence is TGTGCCAGCAGATACTACAGGGGAGCTGAAGCTTTCTTT. The chain is built from TRBV28 and TRBJ1-1, with 7 positions matching TRBD1. This CDR3 is 13 amino acids long. Germline lookup yields CDR1 MDHEN and CDR2 SYDVKM. V dropped 6 bases and J dropped 6; count of bases not matched to a gene: 7.

The V call is TRBV5-1, the J call TRBJ1-2, with TRBD1 identical over 8 bases. This CDR3 has 23 residues. Trimming cost V 0 bases and J 6 bases; bases outside gene matches: 31. From germline, CDR1 is SGHRS and CDR2 YFSETQ. For the CDR3, the DNA is TGCGCCAGCAGCTTGGCCATCAGGGGGCTCCCGTTGGAGTTCCCTCAGAGGGTCGATGGCTACACCTTC. Its translation is CASSLAIRGLPLEFPQRVDGYTF. Full variable domain (missing parts from reference TRBV5-1 and TRBJ1-2): KAGVTQTPRYLIKTRGQQVTLSCSPISGHRSVSWYQQTPGQGLQFLFEYFSETQRNKGNFPGRFSGRQFSNSRSEMNVSTLELGDSALYLCASSLAIRGLPLEFPQRVDGYTFGSGTRLTVV.

The V and J genes are TRBV19 and TRBJ1-2, with TRBD1 matching 7 bases. Germline CDR1 reads LNHDA; CDR2 reads SQIVND (reference sequence). With 0 bases clipped from V and 4 bases from J, the junction kept 14 bases outside the gene matches. The length of the CDR3 is 18 residues. The CDR3 DNA reads TGTGCCAGTAGTATAGACCGGGACAGCCTATCGGACGCCTATGGCTACACCTTC. Protein: CASSIDRDSLSDAYGYTF.

The chain joins TRBV5-1 to TRBJ2-1; D not resolved. In germline, CDR1 is SGHRS, CDR2 YFSETQ. The CDR3 is 11 residues long. Trimming cost V 1 base and J 8 bases, with 4 bases left between them. The CDR3 DNA is TGCGCCAGCAGCTTGATAGATGAGCAGTTCTTC. This codes for CASSLIDEQFF.

The V call is TRBV19, the J call TRBJ1-5; D perhaps matches TRBD1 (5 bases). Germline-derived CDR1 and CDR2 are LNHDA and SQIVND (reference sequence). CDR3 size: 17 residues. The ends were cut back, 5 bases at V and 6 bases at J, with 23 bases in the middle. This CDR3 is CASSLPLGTGMFQPQHF. The DNA for the CDR3 is TGTGCCAGTAGTCTCCCTCTCGGTACAGGAATGTTTCAGCCCCAGCATTTT.

The J gene is TRBJ1-3, the V gene TRBV25-1; the D gene is possibly TRBD1 (5 bases). V lost 6 bases, J lost 8 bases, and 17 bases lay in between. Germline CDR1 is MGHDK and CDR2 is SYGVNS. CDR3 length: 14 amino acids. CDR3 amino acids: CASRPDMAFDTIYF. The CDR3 nucleotides are TGTGCCAGCAGACCGGACATGGCATTTGACACCATATATTTT. Full variable domain (missing parts from reference TRBV25-1 and TRBJ1-3): EADIYQTPRYLVIGTGKKITLECSQTMGHDKMYWYQQDPGMELHLIHYSYGVNSTEKGDLSSESTVSRIRTEHFPLTLESARPSHTSQYLCASRPDMAFDTIYFGEGSWLTVV.

The V and J genes are TRBV19 and TRBJ1-3; D unclear. CDR3 length: 14 residues. V was trimmed by 5 bases and J by 0 bases, leaving 8 bases between them. The germline V gene encodes CDR1 LNHDA and CDR2 SQIVND (reference sequence). The chain's CDR3 is CASSGRVSGNTIYF. The CDR3 DNA is TGTGCCAGTAGTGGACGAGTCTCTGGAAACACCATATATTTT.

This sequence joins TRBV5-1 and TRBJ2-1, with 7 bases fitting TRBD1. Trimming cost V 0 bases and J 4 bases; bases outside gene matches: 7. The CDR3 spans 16 residues. CDR1 and CDR2 (germline): SGHRS, YFSETQ. Here the CDR3 reads CASSLGRGTMYNEQFF. CDR3 DNA sequence: TGCGCCAGCAGCTTGGGCAGGGGGACAATGTACAATGAGCAGTTCTTC.

The V and J genes are TRBV6-5 and TRBJ2-5; 9 bases match TRBD1. Germline values: CDR1 MNHEY, CDR2 SVGAGI. This CDR3 comprises 16 residues. The J segment lost 1 base and the V segment lost 2 bases, leaving 5 bases of the junction unmatched. Here the CDR3 reads CASSYPLGQGQETQYF. CDR3 DNA: TGTGCCAGCAGTTACCCTCTGGGACAGGGCCAAGAGACCCAGTACTTC.

This clone appeared a single time. The V call is TRBV19, the J call TRBJ1-2, with D possibly matching TRBD1 (5 bases). The V end lost 0 bases, the J end lost 4 bases, and 9 bases lay between the germline ends. The CDR3 is made up of 14 amino acids. Looked up from germline, CDR1 is LNHDA and CDR2 is SQIVND (reference sequence). Written as DNA, the CDR3 is TGTGCCAGTAGTATAGATTTGGGGGGCTATGGCTACACCTTC. Protein: CASSIDLGGYGYTF. Full variable domain (remainder filled in from reference TRBV19 and TRBJ1-2): DGGITQSPKYLFRKEGQNVTLSCEQNLNHDAMYWYRQDPGQGLRLIYYSQIVNDFQKGDIAEGYSVSREKKESFPLTVTSAQKNPTAFYLCASSIDLGGYGYTFGSGTRLTVV.